Included here is one TCR beta chain sequence, with context. This CDR3 contains 16 residues. Germline V lookup: CDR1 KGHDR, CDR2 SFDVKD. V lost 3 bases, J lost 1 base, and 12 bases lay in between. The data were taken from a study of blood T cell repertoires in COVID-19. Across the study: T cells, B-cell-depleted T cells, or PBMCs provided the cDNA or gDNA that served as material.

All enrollees were about 18 to 89 years old and from approximately 25 US areas. Donors were grouped by their self-reported clinical history. In the study's own analysis: Amplification with reference gene primers provided the estimates of nucleated cell counts. Sequenced by immunoSEQ multiplex PCR; TCRdb stores in-frame clones only, minus some. Clonal size and the V and J genes are those of that table, whereas D and trimming came from the DNA. The sample carries about 240,000 clones, roughly 87% recorded once. What was sequenced was PBMCs or T cells enriched from blood (not recorded which). This TCR was sampled from a young woman with acute COVID-19. V is TRBV24-1 and J is TRBJ2-4, with a tentative D call TRBD1 (6 bases). CDR3: CATSDRGTWAKNIQYF. The CDR3 bases are TGTGCCACCAGTGATAGGGGGACGTGGGCCAAAAACATTCAGTACTTC.